The rows below give T cell receptor beta chains drawn from one sample of a study of T cell responses to AZD1222 COVID-19 vaccine. Some clones are missing from TCRdb's copy, which holds only in-frame ones; the method was immunoSEQ multiplex PCR. The data show more than 95,000 clones, 86% seen once. Source: peripheral blood, taken 28 days after the second dose of the MenACWY control vaccine. The receptors come from an adult who received the MenACWY meningococcal vaccine as a control. The conserved cysteine and the conserved F or W are not part of the CDR3 here. Clone sizes are given selectively: once, few, many, or a class where the clone is expanded.

V,size,CDR3
TRBV11-3,.,ASSFSLNLFGSPQH
TRBV3-1/TRBV3-2,.,ASSATDRGPYEQY
TRBV7-8,once,ASSRAAGSYNEQF
TRBV14,.,ASSRTPSTDTQY
TRBV28,.,ASSLSGTGVGYT
TRBV7-8,.,ASRLDGSTAAF
TRBV6-5,.,ASSYSSQKNIQY
TRBV5-1,.,ASTQTSLSYEQY
TRBV6-2/TRBV6-3,few,ASSYWTESTYEQY
TRBV5-1,.,ASSLGQGAGGYT
TRBV25-1,.,ASSESGQGSHNEQF
TRBV28,.,ASRGRGVWAGNTIY
TRBV15,.,ATSRVQGTSEKLF
TRBV18,once,ASSPEGSLNTGELF
TRBV7-2,.,ASSLPFNYNEQF
TRBV11-2,.,ASSLGQGQGEQY
TRBV20-1,few,SARQGTEAF
TRBV7-9,.,ASSLAGAGGGAGGYT
TRBV21-1,.,ASSNGRGPLYGYT
TRBV2,few,ASKGTRVSYEQY
TRBV6-5,few,ASRPDRQREAF
TRBV5-4,.,ASSLGSTYEQY
TRBV5-1,.,ASSLAGNRASSPLH
TRBV5-3,.,ARSLGGRELFRDTEAF
TRBV6-6,.,ASSPFQRSSYNEQF
TRBV7-2,.,ASSDRFGEQY
TRBV7-9,.,ASSLEPAAGISTEAF
TRBV4-3,.,ASSQSEGYEQY
TRBV7-8,.,ASSLQRTELGYEQY
TRBV27,.,ASSSPGRNEQY
TRBV30,.,AWSTGGLAGYEQY
TRBV19,.,ASSPTSSSPLH
TRBV4-1,.,ASSQDSLPLQGYT
TRBV27,few,ASSSSGGTAQQY
TRBV24-1,.,ATSDPPRAGGSDTQY
TRBV9,.,ASSSMDRAEAF
TRBV7-2,.,ASSQPLADTDTQY
TRBV5-1,.,ASSSSGTAPYEQY
TRBV6-5,once,ASRIGTANSYEQY
TRBV5-6,.,ASSSLGQGIYEQY
TRBV5-1,.,ASSLDAHGNEQF
TRBV24-1,once,ATSDPGPTYGYT
TRBV6-5,.,ASTRGGAVNEQF
TRBV27,.,ASSGLRQGAGEKLF
TRBV6-2/TRBV6-3,.,ASSYATYEQY
TRBV9,.,ASSSGTNNSPLH
TRBV21-1,.,ASSKEGTLGGDTQY
TRBV6-1,.,ASSETATPYGYT
TRBV18,.,ASSRSTGSTDTQY
TRBV21-1,.,ASSQLTGISHEQY
TRBV12-3/TRBV12-4,.,ASSEIGYEQY
TRBV4-3,.,ASSISPGGSYEQY
TRBV27,once,ASSLPGPNQPQH
TRBV5-1,.,ASSLRQGAFGNTIY
TRBV27,.,ASSPRALNEKLF
TRBV13,.,ASSSSPGHEQF
TRBV5-4,.,ASSRDTGQGAYEQY
TRBV7-6,.,ASSLGLKGTGELF
TRBV15,.,ATSRDKPRGNNQPQH
TRBV6-6,.,ASSYFARYEYGYT